This paragraph reports one T cell receptor beta chain. This clonotype was counted a few times. The target of this receptor is not known. One base away there is no much larger clone; base qualities are not given. Library prep was done by 5' RACE. TCRdb lists the instrument as Illumina HiSeq 2500. A second PCR of roughly 6 to 12 cycles was performed with a sample-barcoded 5' primer and a J-beta primer mix. A unique molecular identifier was introduced onto each TCR beta cDNA molecule by a template-switch 5' adaptor carrying 12 random nucleotides. At least 2.5 million CDR3-containing paired-end reads were obtained from each sample. First-strand cDNA was synthesized from all RNA with the Mint cDNA synthesis kit, primed by a TRBC-specific oligonucleotide. Following uracil-DNA glycosylase treatment, all cDNA underwent a first 18-cycle PCR with the universal primers M1SS and BC2_uni_R. Under the source paper's analysis protocol: Each sample was normalized by randomly selecting 1 million high-quality reads, each carrying a distinct molecular identifier. Instead of being binned into consensus sequences, reads with shared molecular identifiers were discarded. MiTCR, run with a Q25 quality threshold and the strictest error-elimination algorithm, handled CDR3 identification, clonotype clustering and error correction. A nonparametric unseen species model with Euler transformation was used to estimate lower-bound total TCR beta diversity. In-frame beta chains were kept once TCRdb had trimmed the public reads at Q25 with fastp and called clones with MiXCR. Every CDR3 protein is listed once, alongside the most common genes and DNA of its rows. These V and J calls derive from TCRdb rather than the authors' analysis. The sample includes 750,000 to 950,000 distinct CDR3 sequences, with 25% to 30% observed a single time. Less than 3.5% of the sample rests with the top ten.

V loses 0 bases at its end and J loses 5 bases; junction bases beyond the gene matches: 9. Taken from cysteine to phenylalanine, the CDR3 has 17 residues. Only CDR3 DNA is held: 51 bases, read in frame from base 1. The germline V gene encodes CDR1 SEHNR and CDR2 FQNEAQ (reference sequence). The roughly 39 donors, aged about 6 to 100 years, were systemically healthy Caucasian individuals from Russia. Approximately 9.3 milliliters of peripheral blood were drawn from each donor into EDTA-treated Vacutainer tubes. PBMCs were isolated by Ficoll-Paque density-gradient centrifugation, with at least 7 million obtained per sample. Trizol reagent was used to extract total RNA from PBMCs, with at least 6 micrograms per sample. The percentages of naive CD45RAhigh/CD27high T cells were determined by flow cytometry on a PBMC aliquot from every donor. The data belong to a study of blood T cells in healthy people across ages (dated by TCRdb to between 2015 and 2017). Background on the whole study: Template switching captured roughly one uniquely barcoded TCR beta cDNA molecule per two T cells in model experiments. Donors were grouped into four age groups: young (average roughly 17 years), middle-aged (under 40), aged (62) and long-lived (over 80). The study measured age-related changes in TCR beta repertoire diversity using deep sequencing normalized with unique cDNA molecular identifiers. Two additional independent replicas of 1 million unique cDNA reads from the same blood draw were analyzed for two donors (one aged 18 to 30 and one aged 80 or older). Points the paper makes about the study in general: Because the CMV infection status of the donors was unknown, age-related changes in expanded clonotypes may potentially have been confounded. Conclusive comparison of naive and antigen-experienced compartments was prevented by the profiling of bulk unsorted PBMCs. Compared with the aged group, the long-lived group had more naive CD4+ T cells, fewer expanded clones and increased TCR diversity, suggesting age selection. The percentage of naive T cells measured by flow cytometry correlated strongly with observed TCR beta diversity. Estimates of total diversity from one million sequenced T cells were regarded as lower bounds and underestimates. Observed TCR beta diversity per million T cells fell roughly linearly with age, and a significant reduction was already apparent by age around 39.

The data were also submitted as part of a second study, on T cells of mothers and their children. From that second study: The donors were nine systemically healthy Caucasian individuals, made up of three mothers and their six children. cDNA synthesis used all of the extracted RNA, with roughly 1.6 ug of RNA in each 15 ul reaction. In the second PCR, sample barcodes and 2-4 random nucleotides were introduced via the M1S primer. Over 8 million TCR beta CDR3 reads came from each mother, compared with approximately 3.1 million reads from each child. TCR recombination output is similarly shaped by thymic selection in related and unrelated pairs, with a minor effect exerted by inherited differences. Normalized repertoire overlap was always slightly but never significantly higher in related than unrelated mother-child pairs. No persistent microchimeric T cell clones were detected, at a sensitivity of about 100 clones per million clonotypes. The study used deep NGS to compare TCR beta repertoires of mothers and children, seeking features distinguishing related mother-child pairs from unrelated individuals. Mothers averaged roughly 40 +/- 4 years of age and children averaged roughly 10 +/- 4 years. After adapters were ligated using NEBNext reagents, the libraries underwent 100+100 nt paired-end sequencing on an Illumina HiSeq 2000. Mother and child libraries were prepared a month apart and sequenced in separate runs to prevent cross-contamination. Each donor had between roughly 450,000 and 2,100,000 distinct TCR beta clonotypes identified. Naive TCR beta clonotypes were estimated from low-frequency clonotypes matched to each donor's FACS-determined naive share, without sorting.

The chain uses TRBV7-9 and TRBJ2-1, and TRBD2 matches 8 of the central bases. The sample comprised blood. The source is a boy younger than 18 in good health. The CDR3 is CASSLAATSASNNEQFF. The DNA sequence follows: TGTGCCAGCAGCTTAGCCGCGACTAGCGCTAGTAACAATGAGCAGTTCTTC.